This T cell receptor beta chain comes out of a study of T cells after yellow fever vaccination. Findings of the study overall: Researchers report a weaker secondary response that nonetheless peaked faster, day 5 versus 15.

Germline V CDR1 and CDR2: SGDLS, YYNGEE. The CDR3 is 17 residues long. The ends were cut back, 4 bases at V and 0 bases at J, with 14 bases in the middle. MiXCR, applied by TCRdb to the 5' RACE reads, yields one record per CDR3 protein. The sample lists roughly 240,000 distinct CDR3 sequences, approximately 6.3% occurring once. This clonotype was observed at least ten times. The antigen is undetermined. The sequences come from CD4+ T cells sorted from PBMCs, collected on the day of the yellow fever booster vaccination. This chain links TRBV9 with TRBJ1-6, with unresolved D. The TCR sequence derives from a man aged 30 to 45 who received the YFV17D yellow fever vaccine. The CDR3 bases are TGTGCCAGCAGCTCTCACATGGGAAGCTCCTATAATTCACCCCTCCACTTT. This codes for CASSSHMGSSYNSPLHF.